This TCR beta chain is drawn from a study of OX40 agonist ivuxolimab in advanced cancers. Turning to the study itself: Every 2 weeks, patients got intravenous ivuxolimab at one of six dose levels (0.01-10 mg/kg).

Concerning this clone: Its matching antigen is unknown.

Study-wide results and limits: Low normalized T-cell clonal expansion was also seen in some nonresponders. CD4+ and CD8+ blood T cells expanded clonally by week 6 at 0.1 to 3.0 mg/kg. Relative to CD4+, CD8+ T cells held more expanded clones on average.

Clones were read by immunoSEQ multiplex PCR, and TCRdb kept only the in-frame ones, dropping some. The profile shows about 33,000 clones, roughly 84% of them singletons. Sequenced here: CD4+ or CD8+ T cells sorted from blood, sampled in a trial of the OX40 agonist ivuxolimab. This clonotype was obtained from an adult with an advanced solid tumor such as melanoma, head and neck, liver or kidney cancer.

CDR3 sequence reads: CASSPQGAGQPQHF. The CDR3 bases are TGTGCCAGCAGTCCACAGGGGGCGGGTCAGCCCCAGCATTTT. The genes are TRBV6-6 and TRBJ1-5; 9 bases are shared with TRBD1. There are 14 residues in the CDR3. The germline gives CDR1 MNHNY, CDR2 SVGAGI (reference sequence). V was clipped by 5 bases and J by 6 bases; unmatched bases: 5.